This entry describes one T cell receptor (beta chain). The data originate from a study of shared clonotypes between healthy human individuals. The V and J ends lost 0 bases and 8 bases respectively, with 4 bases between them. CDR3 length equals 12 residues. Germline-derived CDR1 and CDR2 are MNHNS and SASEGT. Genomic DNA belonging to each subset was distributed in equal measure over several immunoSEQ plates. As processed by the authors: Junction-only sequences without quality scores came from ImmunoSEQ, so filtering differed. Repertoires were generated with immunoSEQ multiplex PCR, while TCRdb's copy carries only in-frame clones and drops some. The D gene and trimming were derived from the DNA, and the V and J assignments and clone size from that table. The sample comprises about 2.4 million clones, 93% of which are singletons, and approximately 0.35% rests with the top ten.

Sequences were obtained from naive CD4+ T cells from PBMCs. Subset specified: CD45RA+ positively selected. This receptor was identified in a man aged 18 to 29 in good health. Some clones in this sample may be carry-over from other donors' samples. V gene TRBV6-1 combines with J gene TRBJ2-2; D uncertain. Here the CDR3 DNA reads TGTGCCAGCAGTGAAGCGGGGGGGGAGCTGTTTTTT. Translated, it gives CASSEAGGELFF.